The clone carrying this T cell receptor beta chain has at least ten counts. No antigen is known for it. CDR3 length: 15 amino acids. V lost 8 bases and J 2 bases, leaving 17 bases between the germline ends. Germline V CDR1 and CDR2: SEHNR, FQNEAQ (reference sequence). Each of the CD4+ naive, central memory, regulatory and stem cell-like memory populations was sorted via CD45RO/CCR7/CD25/CD127/CD95/CD27. All of the isolated RNA was reverse transcribed, so expressed TCRB transcripts were sequenced. TCRdb keeps only in-frame clones here, not all; method: immunoSEQ multiplex PCR. Of 430,000 or so clones detected, over 10% appear once; the ten largest clones hold around 0.05%. The sample comes from a study of beta chain features in type 1 diabetes. Study-wide results and caveats: The naive, central memory and Treg TCRB repertoires looked more alike in patients than they did in healthy donors.

The gene calls are TRBV7-9 and TRBJ2-3, with a weak D call TRBD2 (6 bases). The sample taken for sequencing was naive CD4+ T cells from blood. The sequence was obtained from a woman between 18 and 29 years old in good health. CDR3 in amino acids: CASGPRRGNTDTQYF. Written as DNA, the CDR3 is TGTGCCAGCGGACCTCGGCGGGGCAACACAGATACGCAGTATTTT.